This passage covers 24 T cell receptor beta chains from one sample sequenced in a study of blood T cell repertoires in COVID-19. Some clones are missing from TCRdb's copy, which holds only in-frame ones; the method was immunoSEQ multiplex PCR. The data contain about 240,000 clones, approximately 86% of them singletons. The specimen was peripheral blood. These receptors all come from a man between 60 and 75 years old who had recovered from COVID-19.

This clone was detected once. The chain has TRBV27 and TRBJ2-5; 8 positions match TRBD1. The V and J ends lost 5 bases and 7 bases, in that order; junction bases with no gene match: 6. The CDR3 spans 13 residues. Germline values: CDR1 MNHEY, CDR2 SMNVEV (reference sequence). The CDR3 region is CASSNLDRGTQYF. For the CDR3, the DNA is TGTGCCAGCAGTAACCTCGACAGGGGGACCCAGTACTTC.

The chain links TRBV9 to TRBJ2-3, with 14 bases that match TRBD2. The CDR3 is 16 residues long. The V gene end was trimmed by 3 bases and the J gene end by 5 bases; junction bases not matched to a gene: 5. Germline V gives CDR1 SGDLS, CDR2 YYNGEE. CDR3 sequence reads: CASSAGLAGGQDTQYF. DNA of the CDR3: TGTGCCAGCAGCGCCGGACTAGCGGGGGGACAAGATACGCAGTATTTT.

This clone has a handful of counts. The chain is built from TRBV19 and TRBJ2-3; 9 bases are shared with TRBD1. CDR1 and CDR2 (germline): LNHDA, SQIVND (reference sequence). The junction had 11 bases not matched to a gene; V was cut back by 4 bases and J by 6 bases. The CDR3 spans 16 residues. Here the CDR3 DNA reads TGTGCCAGTAGTAAAATACAGGGGGCCAACCAGGATACGCAGTATTTT. Residues: CASSKIQGANQDTQYF.

V gene TRBV6-4 combines with J gene TRBJ2-3; TRBD2 might be the D (6 bases). V was clipped by 4 bases and J by 0 bases, with 8 bases between them. CDR1 and CDR2 from the germline V gene are MRHNA and SNTAGT. The CDR3 is 14 residues long. The CDR3 bases are TGTGCCAGCAGTGGAACTAGCAGCACAGATACGCAGTATTTT. This translates into CASSGTSSTDTQYF.

The rearrangement links TRBV24-1 to TRBJ2-3; a possible D gene is TRBD2 (5 bases). Per the germline V gene, CDR1 is KGHDR and CDR2 is SFDVKD. CDR3 length: 14 residues. Trimming removed 1 base from V and 7 bases from J, with 11 bases in between. The CDR3 here is CATSDFARGYTQYF. CDR3 in DNA: TGTGCCACCAGTGATTTTGCACGAGGGTATACGCAGTATTTT.

J is TRBJ1-2 and V is TRBV7-2; TRBD1 matches at 7 bases. Per the germline V gene, CDR1 is SGHTA and CDR2 is FQGNSA. V lost 7 bases, J lost 6 bases, and 11 bases stayed unmatched. The CDR3 spans 14 residues. CDR3 protein: CASMGLKGADGYTF. DNA of the CDR3: TGTGCCAGCATGGGGTTGAAGGGGGCGGATGGCTACACCTTC.

The chain couples TRBV12-3 or TRBV12-4 to TRBJ1-2; tentative D call: TRBD1 (6 bases). V was shortened by 4 bases and J by 7 bases, with 13 bases between the two germline ends. CDR3 length equals 13 residues. CDR3 region: CASSSSGVGGYTF. CDR3 nucleotides: TGTGCCAGCAGTTCTTCAGGGGTAGGTGGCTACACCTTC.

The V and J genes are TRBV7-9 and TRBJ2-3, with D possibly TRBD2 on 6 matching bases. Deletions cut 1 base from V and 4 bases from J, with 12 bases between. The CDR3 is 15 residues long. Germline V gives CDR1 SEHNR, CDR2 FQNEAQ (reference sequence). In DNA form, the CDR3 reads TGTGCCAGCAGCTTAGTGCGGGGTCGGGCAGATACGCAGTATTTT. Encoded protein: CASSLVRGRADTQYF.

This clone appeared a single time. Other DNA sequences from this sample encode an identical CDR3 as well. This rearrangement joins TRBV3-1 (or the pseudogene TRBV3-2) to TRBJ1-2; weak D call: TRBD1 (5 bases). The V end was cut by 1 base, the J end by 5 bases, with 5 bases between. Per germline, CDR1 LGHDT and CDR2 YNNKEL (reference sequence). The CDR3 contains 12 residues. The CDR3 sequence is CASSQAGYGYTF. As DNA, the CDR3 is TGTGCCAGCAGCCAAGCAGGGTATGGCTACACCTTC.

This clone was observed a single time. The chain has TRBV9 and TRBJ2-5; TRBD2 is a possible D gene (5 bases). CDR3 size: 14 residues. Trimming removed 0 bases at V and 5 bases at J, with 11 bases between. Germline V gene lookup returns CDR1 SGDLS and CDR2 YYNGEE. CDR3 sequence (DNA): TGTGCCAGCAGCGTAGCGCCTAGCCGGGAGACCCAGTACTTC. This translates into CASSVAPSRETQYF.

V gene TRBV27 combines with J gene TRBJ1-6, with TRBD1 as a possible D gene (5 bases). The CDR3 totals 16 residues. V was shortened by 2 bases and J by 7 bases, with 15 bases between the two germline ends. Germline V gives CDR1 MNHEY, CDR2 SMNVEV (reference sequence). The chain's CDR3 is CASSLSQGNRNSPLHF. The DNA of the CDR3 is TGTGCCAGCAGTTTAAGCCAGGGAAATCGGAATTCACCCCTCCACTTT.

This chain connects TRBV6-6 to TRBJ1-4, with 7 bases lining up with TRBD1. The CDR3 loop spans 14 amino acids. V lost 4 bases and J lost 6; bases outside the gene matches: 5. Germline values: CDR1 MNHNY, CDR2 SVGAGI (reference sequence). The CDR3 region has the DNA TGTGCCAGCAGTTTACAAGGGGGCGATGAAAAACTGTTTTTT. As protein: CASSLQGGDEKLFF.

This chain links TRBV18 with TRBJ2-5; 7 bases line up with TRBD1. J was trimmed by 4 bases and V by 3 bases; bases with no gene match: 11. The CDR3 runs to 16 residues. CDR1 is KGHSH, CDR2 LQKENI, per germline. The CDR3 region is CASSPVTGPWGETQYF. The DNA for the CDR3 is TGTGCCAGCTCACCGGTGACAGGGCCCTGGGGAGAGACCCAGTACTTC.

This rearrangement joins TRBV5-6 to TRBJ2-1; D is unclear. Germline assignment: CDR1 SGHDT and CDR2 YYEEEE. The ends were cut back, 0 bases at V and 4 bases at J, with 8 bases in the middle. The CDR3 is 14 amino acids. For the CDR3, the DNA is TGTGCCAGCAGCTTGGGTACAGTATACAATGAGCAGTTCTTC. Translated, it gives CASSLGTVYNEQFF.

The V gene is TRBV5-1, the J gene TRBJ1-1; no reliable D call. Germline CDR1 SGHRS, CDR2 YFSETQ. The CDR3 has 14 residues. Trimming pared 1 base from V and 5 bases from J, leaving 12 bases between. CDR3 in DNA: TGCGCCAGCAGCTTGCCGGGGTTCGAGACTGAAGCTTTCTTT. As protein: CASSLPGFETEAFF.

The chain is built from TRBV11-2 and TRBJ1-2; weak D call: TRBD1 (6 bases). The CDR3 extends over 17 amino acids. The V end lost 8 bases, the J end lost 0 bases, and 22 bases lay between the germline ends. CDR1 SGHAT and CDR2 FQNNGV come from the germline V gene. Here the CDR3 DNA reads TGTGCCAGCGACGCGTACTCCCGGGACATTTCTAACTATGGCTACACCTTC. Translation gives CASDAYSRDISNYGYTF.

This chain connects TRBV11-1 to TRBJ1-2; D is unresolved. The CDR3 consists of 14 residues. CDR1 and CDR2 (germline): SGHAT, FQDESV (reference sequence). V was trimmed by 8 bases and J by 3 bases, leaving 16 bases between them. In nucleotides, the CDR3 is TGTGCCAGCGGGCAGTTTTCCGGGGACTATGGCTACACCTTC. Residues: CASGQFSGDYGYTF.

The chain is built from TRBV18 and TRBJ2-2; D unclear. The ends were cut back, 4 bases at V and 1 base at J, with 4 bases in the middle. The germline V gene has CDR1 KGHSH and CDR2 LQKENI. The CDR3 loop spans 13 amino acids. The CDR3: CASSRGNTGELFF. The CDR3 DNA sequence: TGTGCCAGCTCACGAGGGAACACCGGGGAGCTGTTTTTT.

The chain carries TRBV2 and TRBJ1-4; 12 positions match TRBD1. Germline lookup yields CDR1 SNHLY and CDR2 FYNNEI. V was pared by 6 bases and J by 7 bases, with 3 bases of the junction left unmatched. The length of the CDR3 is 14 residues. The chain's CDR3 is CASSSGQGAEKLFF. The DNA for the CDR3 is TGTGCCAGCAGCTCGGGACAGGGGGCTGAAAAACTGTTTTTT.

The chain links TRBV12-3 or TRBV12-4 to TRBJ1-2; D is unclear. The V end was cut by 4 bases, the J end by 7 bases, with 10 bases between. The CDR3 runs to 12 residues. The CDR3 sequence: CASSYSPGGYTF. DNA of the CDR3: TGTGCCAGCAGTTACTCCCCAGGTGGCTACACCTTC.

The J gene is TRBJ2-4, the V gene TRBV6-6; 7 positions agree with TRBD1. J lost 1 base, V lost 2 bases, and 2 bases had no gene match. This CDR3 contains 15 residues. The V gene's germline CDR1 is MNHNY and CDR2 SVGAGI (reference sequence). Written as DNA, the CDR3 is TGTGCCAGCAGTTACATACAGGGGGCCAAAAACATTCAGTACTTC. Amino acid sequence: CASSYIQGAKNIQYF.

In nucleotides, the CDR3 is TGTGCCACCAGTGATTTTGGAGGATACGAGCAGTACTTC. It codes for CATSDFGGYEQYF. The chain couples TRBV24-1 to TRBJ2-7; maybe TRBD2 (5 bases). CDR3 length: 13 residues. CDR1 is KGHDR, CDR2 SFDVKD, per germline. With 1 base removed from V and 4 bases from J, the gap between germline ends came to 7 bases.

This rearrangement joins TRBV5-1 to TRBJ2-7, with D perhaps TRBD1 (6 bases). Between the trimmed V and J ends, which lost 0 bases and 1 base, there was a span of 14 bases. There are 16 residues in the CDR3. CDR1 and CDR2 from the germline V gene are SGHRS and YFSETQ. CDR3 sequence: CASSLEAGVGSYEQYF. CDR3 bases: TGCGCCAGCAGCTTGGAAGCAGGGGTCGGATCCTACGAGCAGTACTTC.

The chain has TRBV7-2 and TRBJ1-2; 7 positions agree with TRBD1. The CDR3 loop spans 14 amino acids. Trimming removed 3 bases from V and 5 bases from J; junction bases left unmatched: 6. Germline V CDR1 and CDR2: SGHTA, FQGNSA. CDR3 in amino acids: CASSFGGQLYGYTF. The CDR3 DNA reads as TGTGCCAGCAGCTTTGGGGGACAGCTATATGGCTACACCTTC.